One and the same sample provided the 5 T cell receptor beta chains below, sequenced in a study of regulatory T cells in long-lasting Graves disease. Time point denoted: newly diagnosed GD, antithyroid drugs for less than 3 months. PBMCs provided the RNA from which the TCR library was made. Both iRepertoire HTBI primers and Arm-PCR of CDR3 regions were used to build the TCR beta libraries. TCRdb reprocessed the multiplex PCR reads with MiXCR, giving one entry per CDR3 protein. The sample shows 350,000 to 500,000 distinct CDR3 sequences, 12% to 15% of them seen only once. These records were also assigned to another study, of T cells in Graves' hyperthyroidism and ophthalmopathy.

This specimen consisted of peripheral blood mononuclear cells (PBMCs), obtained at new diagnosis, from a patient treated with antithyroid drugs. The origin of the receptors is a woman aged 45-65 years with Graves disease.

This clonotype appeared many times. The chain carries TRBV6-5 and TRBJ2-7, with TRBD2 matching 8 bases. This CDR3 has 16 amino acids. Trimming cost V 0 bases and J 3 bases; bases outside gene matches: 7. Germline V gene lookup returns CDR1 MNHEY and CDR2 SVGAGI. The CDR3 loop reads CASSYSMASGRYEQYF. The CDR3 DNA reads as TGTGCCAGCAGTTACTCGATGGCTAGCGGGCGCTACGAGCAGTACTTC.

Comments on this clonotype: With a much larger clone just one base away, this may be a read error. The J gene is TRBJ2-5, the V gene TRBV12-3 or TRBV12-4; 7 nucleotides align to TRBD1. The CDR3 has 17 residues. Trimming cost V 5 bases and J 11 bases; bases outside gene matches: 23. The CDR3 nucleotides read TGTGCCAGCAGTCGCCTATCCACAGGGGTAATCGGCAATGAGCAGTACTTC. Its protein product is CASSRLSTGVIGNEQYF.

This clonotype was counted many times. CDR3 in DNA: TGCAGTGCTGTACTTCCTACCTACAATGAGCAGTTCTTC. Residues: CSAVLPTYNEQFF. The chain is built from TRBV20-1 and TRBJ2-1, with D uncertain. Trimming took off 5 bases at V and 2 bases at J, with 10 bases between the two ends. Germline V gene data show CDR1 as DFQATT and CDR2 as SNEGSKA (reference sequence). CDR3 length: 13 amino acids.

In its sample, this clonotype was seen many times. This chain uses TRBV6-1 with TRBJ2-7; D is unresolved. Germline V gives CDR1 MNHNS, CDR2 SASEGT. CDR3 length equals 16 residues. V was pared by 3 bases and J by 0 bases, with 15 bases between. The CDR3: CASSDALQRSSYEQYF. The CDR3, as DNA: TGTGCCAGCAGTGACGCTTTGCAAAGGAGCTCCTACGAGCAGTACTTC.

This clonotype has a count of ten or more. The V call is TRBV12-3 or TRBV12-4, the J call TRBJ1-1, with 9 bases matching TRBD1. This CDR3 spans 13 amino acids. Unmatched junction bases numbered 4, after V lost 6 bases and J lost 5 bases. The CDR3 region is CASRSQGATEAFF. In DNA, the CDR3 is TGTGCCAGCAGATCACAGGGGGCTACTGAAGCTTTCTTT.